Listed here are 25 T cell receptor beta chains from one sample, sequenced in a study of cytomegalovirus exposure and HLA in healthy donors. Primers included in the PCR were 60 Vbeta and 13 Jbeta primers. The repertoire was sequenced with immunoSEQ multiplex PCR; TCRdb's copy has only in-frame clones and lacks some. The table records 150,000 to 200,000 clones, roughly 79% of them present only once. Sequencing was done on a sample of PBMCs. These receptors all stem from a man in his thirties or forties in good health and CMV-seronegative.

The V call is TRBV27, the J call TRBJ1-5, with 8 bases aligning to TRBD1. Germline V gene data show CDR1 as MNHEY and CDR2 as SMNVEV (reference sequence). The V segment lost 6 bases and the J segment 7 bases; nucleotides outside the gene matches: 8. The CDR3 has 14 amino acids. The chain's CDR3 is CASRDQGAGQPQHF. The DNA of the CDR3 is TGTGCCAGCAGAGATCAGGGGGCCGGACAGCCCCAGCATTTT.

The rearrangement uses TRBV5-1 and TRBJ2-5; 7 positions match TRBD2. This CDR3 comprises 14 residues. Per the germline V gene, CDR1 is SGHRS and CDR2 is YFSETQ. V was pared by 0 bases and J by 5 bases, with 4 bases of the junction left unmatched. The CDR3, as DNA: TGCGCCAGCAGCTTGGGCGGGAGCTGGGAGACCCAGTACTTC. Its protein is CASSLGGSWETQYF.

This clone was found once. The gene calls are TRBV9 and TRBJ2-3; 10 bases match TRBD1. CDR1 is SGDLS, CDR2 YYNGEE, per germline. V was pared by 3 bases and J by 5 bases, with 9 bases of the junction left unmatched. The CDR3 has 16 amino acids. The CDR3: CASSDTPGQGKDTQYF. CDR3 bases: TGTGCCAGCAGCGATACTCCGGGACAGGGGAAAGATACGCAGTATTTT.

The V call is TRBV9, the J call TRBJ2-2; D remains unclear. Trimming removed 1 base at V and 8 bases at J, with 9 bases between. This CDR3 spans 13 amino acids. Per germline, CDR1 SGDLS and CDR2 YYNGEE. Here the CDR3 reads CASSVILEGELFF. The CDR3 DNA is TGTGCCAGCAGCGTAATCCTAGAAGGGGAGCTGTTTTTT.

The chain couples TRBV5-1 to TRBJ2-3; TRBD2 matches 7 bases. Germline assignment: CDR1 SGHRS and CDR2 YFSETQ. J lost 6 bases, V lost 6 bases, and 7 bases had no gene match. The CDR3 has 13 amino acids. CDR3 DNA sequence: TGCGCCAGCAAGTCGGGGGGAGGCGATACGCAGTATTTT. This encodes CASKSGGGDTQYF. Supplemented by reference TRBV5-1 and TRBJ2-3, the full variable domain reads KAGVTQTPRYLIKTRGQQVTLSCSPISGHRSVSWYQQTPGQGLQFLFEYFSETQRNKGNFPGRFSGRQFSNSRSEMNVSTLELGDSALYLCASKSGGGDTQYFGPGTRLTVL.

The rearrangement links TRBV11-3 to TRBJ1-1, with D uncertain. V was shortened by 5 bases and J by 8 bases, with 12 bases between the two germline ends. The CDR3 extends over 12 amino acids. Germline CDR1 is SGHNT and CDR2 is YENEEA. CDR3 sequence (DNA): TGTGCCAGCAGCCACTGGGGAGGGGAAGCTTTCTTT. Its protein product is CASSHWGGEAFF.

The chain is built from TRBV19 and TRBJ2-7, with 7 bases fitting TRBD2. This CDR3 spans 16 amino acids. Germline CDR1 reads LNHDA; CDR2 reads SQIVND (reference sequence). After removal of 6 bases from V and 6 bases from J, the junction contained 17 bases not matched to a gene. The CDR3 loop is CASRPAGLAASGEQYF. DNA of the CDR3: TGTGCCAGTAGGCCCGCGGGGCTAGCGGCCTCGGGCGAGCAGTACTTC.

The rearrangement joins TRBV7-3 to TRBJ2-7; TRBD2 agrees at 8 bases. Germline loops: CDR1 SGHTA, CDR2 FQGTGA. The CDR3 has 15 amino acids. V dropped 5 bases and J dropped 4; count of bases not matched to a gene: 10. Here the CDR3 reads CASSPTRAGVYEQYF. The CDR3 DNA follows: TGTGCCAGCAGCCCCACGAGAGCGGGAGTTTACGAGCAGTACTTC. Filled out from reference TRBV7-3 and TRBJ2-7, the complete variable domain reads GAGVSQTPSNKVTEKGKYVELRCDPISGHTALYWYRQSLGQGPEFLIYFQGTGAADDSGLPNDRFFAVRPEGSVSTLKIQRTERGDSAVYLCASSPTRAGVYEQYFGPGTRLTVT.

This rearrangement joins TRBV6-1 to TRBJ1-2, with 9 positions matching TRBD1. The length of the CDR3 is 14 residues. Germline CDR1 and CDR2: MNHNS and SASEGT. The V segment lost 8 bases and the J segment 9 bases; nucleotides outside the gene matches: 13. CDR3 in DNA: TGTGCCAGCGTAAGGCGCGGACAGGGGATAAGCTACACCTTC. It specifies CASVRRGQGISYTF.

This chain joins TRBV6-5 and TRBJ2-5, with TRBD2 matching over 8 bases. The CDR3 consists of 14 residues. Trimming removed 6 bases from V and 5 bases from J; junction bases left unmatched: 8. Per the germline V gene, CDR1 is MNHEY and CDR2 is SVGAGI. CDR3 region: CASRQGLAPETQYF. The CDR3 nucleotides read TGTGCCAGCAGGCAAGGACTAGCCCCCGAGACCCAGTACTTC.

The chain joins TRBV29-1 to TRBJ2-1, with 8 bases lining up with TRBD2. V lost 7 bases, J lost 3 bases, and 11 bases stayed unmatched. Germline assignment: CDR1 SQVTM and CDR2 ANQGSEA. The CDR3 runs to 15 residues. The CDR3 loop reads CSAVPLAELYNEQFF. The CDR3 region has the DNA TGCAGCGCTGTGCCACTAGCGGAACTCTACAATGAGCAGTTCTTC.

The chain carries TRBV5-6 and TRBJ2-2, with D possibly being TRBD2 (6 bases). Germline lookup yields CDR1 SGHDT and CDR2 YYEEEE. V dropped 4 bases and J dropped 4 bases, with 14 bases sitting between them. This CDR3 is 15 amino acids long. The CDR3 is CASSPRLASTGELFF. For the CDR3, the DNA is TGTGCCAGCAGCCCACGGCTAGCGAGCACCGGGGAGCTGTTTTTT.

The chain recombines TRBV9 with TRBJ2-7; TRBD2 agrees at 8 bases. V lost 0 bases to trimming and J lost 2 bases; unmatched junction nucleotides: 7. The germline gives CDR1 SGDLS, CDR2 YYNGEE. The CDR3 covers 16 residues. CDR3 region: CASSVAVAGTPYEQYF. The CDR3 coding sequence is TGTGCCAGCAGCGTAGCAGTAGCGGGAACACCCTACGAGCAGTACTTC.

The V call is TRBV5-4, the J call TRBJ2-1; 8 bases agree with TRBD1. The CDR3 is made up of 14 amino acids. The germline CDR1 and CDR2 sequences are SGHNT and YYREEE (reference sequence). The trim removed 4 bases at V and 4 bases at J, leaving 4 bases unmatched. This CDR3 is CASSGRDRYNEQFF. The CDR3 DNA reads TGTGCCAGCAGCGGGCGGGACAGGTACAATGAGCAGTTCTTC.

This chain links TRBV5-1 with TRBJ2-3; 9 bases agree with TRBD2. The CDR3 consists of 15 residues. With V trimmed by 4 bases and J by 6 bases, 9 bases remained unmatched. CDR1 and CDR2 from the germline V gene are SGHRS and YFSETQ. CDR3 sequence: CASSNKAGGGDTQYF. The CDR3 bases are TGCGCCAGCAGCAATAAAGCGGGAGGTGGGGATACGCAGTATTTT.

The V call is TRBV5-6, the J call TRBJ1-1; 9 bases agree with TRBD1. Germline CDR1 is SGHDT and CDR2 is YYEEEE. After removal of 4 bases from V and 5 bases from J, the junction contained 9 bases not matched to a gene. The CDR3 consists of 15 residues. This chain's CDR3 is CASSIPTGGKTEAFF. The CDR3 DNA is TGTGCCAGCAGCATACCAACAGGGGGCAAAACTGAAGCTTTCTTT.

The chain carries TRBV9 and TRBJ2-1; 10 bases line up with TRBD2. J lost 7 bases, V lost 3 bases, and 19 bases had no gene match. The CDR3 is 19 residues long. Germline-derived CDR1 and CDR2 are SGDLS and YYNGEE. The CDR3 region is CASSALEGVTSGIKNEQFF. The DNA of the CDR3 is TGTGCCAGCAGCGCCTTAGAGGGGGTTACTAGCGGGATTAAAAATGAGCAGTTCTTC.

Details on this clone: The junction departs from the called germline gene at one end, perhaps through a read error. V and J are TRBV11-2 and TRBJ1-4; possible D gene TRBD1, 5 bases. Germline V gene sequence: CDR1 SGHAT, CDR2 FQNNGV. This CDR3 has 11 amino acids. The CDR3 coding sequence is TGTGCCAGCAGTACCAGGGCAGAACTGGTTTTT. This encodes CASSTRAELVF.

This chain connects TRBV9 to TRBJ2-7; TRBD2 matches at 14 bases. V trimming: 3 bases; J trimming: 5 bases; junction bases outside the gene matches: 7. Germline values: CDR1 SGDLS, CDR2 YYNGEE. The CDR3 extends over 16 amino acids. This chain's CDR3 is CASSARPGLAGDEQYF. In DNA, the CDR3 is TGTGCCAGCAGCGCAAGACCGGGACTAGCGGGAGACGAGCAGTACTTC.

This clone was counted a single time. The CDR3 DNA reads as TGCAGCGCGAGACAGGGGGAGACTCATGGCTACACCTTC. Residues: CSARQGETHGYTF. The chain recombines TRBV29-1 with TRBJ1-2, with 9 positions matching TRBD1. The CDR3 is made up of 13 amino acids. The V segment lost 7 bases and the J segment 6 bases; nucleotides outside the gene matches: 9. CDR1 and CDR2 (germline): SQVTM, ANQGSEA.

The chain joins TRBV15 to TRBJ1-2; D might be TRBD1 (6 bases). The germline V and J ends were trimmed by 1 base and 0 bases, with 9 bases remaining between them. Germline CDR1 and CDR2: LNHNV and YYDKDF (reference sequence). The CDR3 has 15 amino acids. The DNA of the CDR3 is TGTGCCACCAGCAGAGGGACAGTAGCTAACTATGGCTACACCTTC. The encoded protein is CATSRGTVANYGYTF.

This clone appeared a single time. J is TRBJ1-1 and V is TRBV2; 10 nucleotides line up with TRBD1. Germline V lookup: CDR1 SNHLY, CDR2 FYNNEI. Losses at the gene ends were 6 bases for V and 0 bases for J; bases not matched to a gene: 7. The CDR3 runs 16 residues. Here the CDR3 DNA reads TGTGCCAGCAGACAAGACAGGGGGCGCATGAACACTGAAGCTTTCTTT. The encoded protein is CASRQDRGRMNTEAFF.

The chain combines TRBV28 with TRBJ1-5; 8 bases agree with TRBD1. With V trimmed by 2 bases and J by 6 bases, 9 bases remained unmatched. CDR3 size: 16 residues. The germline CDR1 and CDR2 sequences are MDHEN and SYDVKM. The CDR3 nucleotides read TGTGCCAGCAGTTTACCGACAGGGGAGATTGGTCAGCCCCAGCATTTT. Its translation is CASSLPTGEIGQPQHF.

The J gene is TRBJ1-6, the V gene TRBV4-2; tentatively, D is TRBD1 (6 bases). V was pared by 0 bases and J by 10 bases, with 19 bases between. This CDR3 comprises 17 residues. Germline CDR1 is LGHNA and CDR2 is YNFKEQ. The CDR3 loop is CASSQDGGGSQGSPLHF. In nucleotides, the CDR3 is TGTGCCAGCAGCCAAGATGGGGGGGGGAGCCAGGGGTCACCCCTCCACTTT.

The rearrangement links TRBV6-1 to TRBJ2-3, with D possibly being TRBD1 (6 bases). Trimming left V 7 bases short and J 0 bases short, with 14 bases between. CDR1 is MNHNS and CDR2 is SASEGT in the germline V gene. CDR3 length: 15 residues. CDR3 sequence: CASTFVRGSTDTQYF. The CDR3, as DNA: TGTGCCAGCACGTTTGTCAGGGGCAGCACAGATACGCAGTATTTT.